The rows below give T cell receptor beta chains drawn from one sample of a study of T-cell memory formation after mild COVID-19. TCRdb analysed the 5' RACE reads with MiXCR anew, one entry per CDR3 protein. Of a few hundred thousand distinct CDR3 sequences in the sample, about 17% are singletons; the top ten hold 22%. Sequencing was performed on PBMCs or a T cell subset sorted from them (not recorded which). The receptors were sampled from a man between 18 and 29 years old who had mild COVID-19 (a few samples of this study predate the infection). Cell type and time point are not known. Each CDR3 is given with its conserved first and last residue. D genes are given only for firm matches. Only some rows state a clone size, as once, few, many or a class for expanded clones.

TGCGCCAGCAGCCAAGAGGGGGGGAGCACAGATACGCAGTATTTT CASSQEGGSTDTQYF TRBD2 many TRBJ2-3 TRBV4-3
TGTGCCAGCAGCATCGGGACAGGGGCTGAAGCTTTCTTT CASSIGTGAEAFF TRBD1 few TRBJ1-1 TRBV13
TGTGCCAGCAGCCAGTCTAACTATGGCTACACCTTC CASSQSNYGYTF NA many TRBJ1-2 TRBV3-1
TGTGCCAGCAGTCCAACGGACAGGGAGGAGACCCAGTACTTC CASSPTDREETQYF TRBD1 few TRBJ2-5 TRBV28
TGTGCCAGCAGTTTATACAGGGTATGGGAGAATGGCTACACCTTC CASSLYRVWENGYTF NA few TRBJ1-2 TRBV12-3/TRBV12-4
TGCAGTGCTAGAGATCCTCTTAGCGGGGGCACAGATACGCAGTATTTT CSARDPLSGGTDTQYF TRBD2 NA TRBJ2-3 TRBV20-1
TGTGCCAGCAGCCAAGAACTGAATCGGTGGAGCTCCTACGAGCAGTACTTC CASSQELNRWSSYEQYF NA NA TRBJ2-7 TRBV4-2
TGCGCCAGCAGCCACCTTAGCGGGGACGAGCAGTTCTTC CASSHLSGDEQFF TRBD2 NA TRBJ2-1 TRBV4-1
TGTGCCACCGGCAGGACAGGTTTTAATGAAAAACTGTTTTTT CATGRTGFNEKLFF TRBD1 NA TRBJ1-4 TRBV6-5
TGTGCCAGCAGCTTGTATAACGGCGGAGGGGAGACCCAGTACTTC CASSLYNGGGETQYF NA few TRBJ2-5 TRBV5-6
TGTGCCAGCAGCTGGACCTCCGGCCCCGGGGAGCTGTTTTTT CASSWTSGPGELFF NA NA TRBJ2-2 TRBV14
TGTGCCAGCAGTTTAGGGGGGATCACCCTCCACTTT CASSLGGITLHF NA few TRBJ1-6 TRBV27
TGCGCCAGCAGCCAAGGGTTACGCGGCTCCTACGAGCAGTACTTC CASSQGLRGSYEQYF NA NA TRBJ2-7 TRBV4-3
TGTGCCAGCAGTTTGGAGGTTATGACTGAAGCTTTCTTT CASSLEVMTEAFF NA few TRBJ1-1 TRBV12-3/TRBV12-4
TGTGCCAGCACCCCGGGGGCGGATCAAGAGACCCAGTACTTC CASTPGADQETQYF NA NA TRBJ2-5 TRBV28